The 2 T cell receptor beta chains reported below all come from one sample, sequenced in a study of regulatory T cells in long-lasting Graves disease. Relying on iRepertoire HTBI primers and Arm-PCR of CDR3 regions, the team built TCR beta libraries. MiXCR, applied by TCRdb to the multiplex PCR reads, yields one record per CDR3 protein. Of roughly 610,000 distinct CDR3 sequences in the sample, roughly 16% were seen once. Indicated time point: newly diagnosed GD, antithyroid drugs for less than 3 months. PBMC RNA served as the TCR library source. The sample was also reused in another study, on T cells in Graves' hyperthyroidism and ophthalmopathy.

This sample comprised peripheral blood mononuclear cells (PBMCs), obtained at new diagnosis, from a patient treated with antithyroid drugs. All receptors come from a man younger than 30 with Graves disease.

The CDR3 nucleotides read TGTGCCAGCAGTTTTAACCCTCTTTTTGCTAGCGGTGAGCCCTACGAGCAGTACTTC. Amino acids: CASSFNPLFASGEPYEQYF. The J gene is TRBJ2-7, the V gene TRBV12-3 or TRBV12-4; 7 bases map to TRBD2. Trimming at V came to 3 bases and at J to 2 bases, leaving 19 bases not matched to a gene. This CDR3 region has 19 residues.

This clonotype was seen more than once but under ten times. The V gene is TRBV9, the J gene TRBJ2-3; 9 bases match TRBD1. Germline V gene sequence: CDR1 SGDLS, CDR2 YYNGEE. With V trimmed by 0 bases and J by 4 bases, 3 bases remained unmatched. This CDR3 has 15 amino acids. Here the CDR3 reads CASSVGGQGSDTQYF. CDR3 nucleotides: TGTGCCAGCAGCGTAGGCGGACAGGGGTCAGATACGCAGTATTTT.